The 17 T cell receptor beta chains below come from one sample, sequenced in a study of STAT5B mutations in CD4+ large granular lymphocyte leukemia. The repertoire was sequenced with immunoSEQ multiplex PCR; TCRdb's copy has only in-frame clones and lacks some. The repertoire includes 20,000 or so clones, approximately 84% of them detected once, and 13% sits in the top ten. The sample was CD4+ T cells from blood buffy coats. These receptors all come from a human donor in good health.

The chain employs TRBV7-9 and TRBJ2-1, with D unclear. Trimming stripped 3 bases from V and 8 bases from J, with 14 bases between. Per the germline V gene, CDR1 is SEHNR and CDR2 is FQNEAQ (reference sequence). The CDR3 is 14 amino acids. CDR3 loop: CASSLTNPRDEQFF. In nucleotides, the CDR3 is TGTGCCAGCAGCTTGACAAACCCTAGGGATGAGCAGTTCTTC.

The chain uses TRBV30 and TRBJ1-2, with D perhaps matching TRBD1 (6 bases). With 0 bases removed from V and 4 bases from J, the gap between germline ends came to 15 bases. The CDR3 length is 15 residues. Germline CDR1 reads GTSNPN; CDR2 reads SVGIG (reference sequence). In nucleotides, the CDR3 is TGTGCCTGGAGTGTTTTGACAGGATCCCGCTATGGCTACACCTTC. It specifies CAWSVLTGSRYGYTF. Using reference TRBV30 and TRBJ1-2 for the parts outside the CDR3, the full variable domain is SQTIHQWPATLVQPVGSPLSLECTVEGTSNPNLYWYRQAAGRGLQLLFYSVGIGQISSEVPQNLSASRPQDRQFILSSKKLLLSDSGFYLCAWSVLTGSRYGYTFGSGTRLTVV.

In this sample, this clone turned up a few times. The CDR3: CASSPKLGYYGYTF. In nucleotides, the CDR3 is TGTGCCAGCAGTCCAAAGTTAGGATACTATGGCTACACCTTC. J is TRBJ1-2 and V is TRBV6-5; D is unresolved. This CDR3 spans 14 amino acids. Germline lookup yields CDR1 MNHEY and CDR2 SVGAGI. Trimming shortened V by 5 bases and J by 3 bases, and 13 bases separated the two germline ends.

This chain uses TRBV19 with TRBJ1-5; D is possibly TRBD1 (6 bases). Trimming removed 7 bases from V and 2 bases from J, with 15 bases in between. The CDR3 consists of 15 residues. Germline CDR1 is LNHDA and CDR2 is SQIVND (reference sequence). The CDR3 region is CASTRGGAGNQPQHF. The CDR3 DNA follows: TGTGCCAGTACCCGGGGGGGGGCCGGCAATCAGCCCCAGCATTTT.

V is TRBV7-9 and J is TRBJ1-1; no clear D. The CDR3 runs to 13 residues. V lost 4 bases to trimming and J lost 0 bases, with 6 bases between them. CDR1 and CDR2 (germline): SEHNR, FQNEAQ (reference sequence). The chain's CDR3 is CASSSPLNTEAFF. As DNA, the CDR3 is TGTGCCAGCAGCTCTCCATTGAACACTGAAGCTTTCTTT. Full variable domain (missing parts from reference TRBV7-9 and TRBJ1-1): DTGVSQNPRHKITKRGQNVTFRCDPISEHNRLYWYRQTLGQGPEFLTYFQNEAQLEKSRLLSDRFSAERPKGSFSTLEIQRTEQGDSAMYLCASSSPLNTEAFFGQGTRLTVV.

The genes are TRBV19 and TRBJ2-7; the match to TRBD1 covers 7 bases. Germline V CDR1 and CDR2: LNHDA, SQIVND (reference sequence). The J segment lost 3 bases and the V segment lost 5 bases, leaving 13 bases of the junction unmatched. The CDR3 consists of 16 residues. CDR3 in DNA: TGTGCCAGTAGTGTGGGAAAATGGACAGGATTCTACGAGCAGTACTTC. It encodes CASSVGKWTGFYEQYF.

The CDR3 sequence: CASSLGHGSDEQYF. CDR3 DNA: TGTGCCAGCAGTCTAGGACACGGATCCGACGAGCAGTACTTC. The rearrangement joins TRBV6-1 to TRBJ2-7; D possibly corresponds to TRBD1 (5 bases). The CDR3 runs 14 residues. Germline CDR1 and CDR2: MNHNS and SASEGT. Trimming removed 5 bases at V and 5 bases at J, with 16 bases between.

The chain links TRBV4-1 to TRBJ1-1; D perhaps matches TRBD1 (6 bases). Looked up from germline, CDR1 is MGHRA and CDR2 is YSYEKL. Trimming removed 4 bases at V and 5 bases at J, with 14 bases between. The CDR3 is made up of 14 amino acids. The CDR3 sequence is CASSLGGAGTEAFF. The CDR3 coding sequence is TGCGCCAGCAGCCTGGGGGGGGCAGGGACTGAAGCTTTCTTT.

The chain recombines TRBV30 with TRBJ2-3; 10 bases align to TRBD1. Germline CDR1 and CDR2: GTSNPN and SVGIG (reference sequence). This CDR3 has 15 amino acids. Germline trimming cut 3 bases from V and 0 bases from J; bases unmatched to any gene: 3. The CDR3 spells CAWRTGGASTDTQYF. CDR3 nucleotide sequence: TGTGCCTGGAGGACAGGGGGCGCGAGCACAGATACGCAGTATTTT.

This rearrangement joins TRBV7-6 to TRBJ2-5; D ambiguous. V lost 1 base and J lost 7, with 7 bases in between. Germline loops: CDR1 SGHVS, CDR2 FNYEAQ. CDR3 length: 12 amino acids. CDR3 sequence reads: CASSLESATQYF. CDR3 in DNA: TGTGCCAGCAGCTTAGAATCAGCGACCCAGTACTTC.

The CDR3 coding sequence is TGTGCCAGCTCACCAGGACCAGAACCCTATGGCTACACCTTC. This encodes CASSPGPEPYGYTF. The rearrangement uses TRBV18 and TRBJ1-2; the D is unclear. V lost 2 bases and J lost 4, with 11 bases in between. Germline V gives CDR1 KGHSH, CDR2 LQKENI. The CDR3 length is 14 residues.

As DNA, the CDR3 is TGTGCCAGCAGCTCCAATCGGGGACTAGCGGGATCGGGGCAGTACTTC. This translates into CASSSNRGLAGSGQYF. This chain joins TRBV7-2 and TRBJ2-7, with 13 bases lining up with TRBD2. Looked up from germline, CDR1 is SGHTA and CDR2 is FQGNSA. V lost 4 bases to trimming and J lost 9 bases; unmatched junction nucleotides: 12. CDR3 length: 16 amino acids. Using reference TRBV7-2 and TRBJ2-7 for the parts outside the CDR3, the full variable domain is GAGVSQSPSNKVTEKGKDVELRCDPISGHTALYWYRQSLGQGLEFLIYFQGNSAPDKSGLPSDRFSAERTGGSVSTLTIQRTQQEDSAVYLCASSSNRGLAGSGQYFGPGTRLTVT.

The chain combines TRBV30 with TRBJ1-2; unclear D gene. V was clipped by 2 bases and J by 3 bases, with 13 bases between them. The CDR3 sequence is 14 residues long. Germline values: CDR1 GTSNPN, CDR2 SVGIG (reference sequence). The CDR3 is CAWSNGNRYYGYTF. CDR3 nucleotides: TGTGCCTGGAGTAACGGGAACAGATACTATGGCTACACCTTC. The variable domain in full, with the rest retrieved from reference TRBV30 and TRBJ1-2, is SQTIHQWPATLVQPVGSPLSLECTVEGTSNPNLYWYRQAAGRGLQLLFYSVGIGQISSEVPQNLSASRPQDRQFILSSKKLLLSDSGFYLCAWSNGNRYYGYTFGSGTRLTVV.

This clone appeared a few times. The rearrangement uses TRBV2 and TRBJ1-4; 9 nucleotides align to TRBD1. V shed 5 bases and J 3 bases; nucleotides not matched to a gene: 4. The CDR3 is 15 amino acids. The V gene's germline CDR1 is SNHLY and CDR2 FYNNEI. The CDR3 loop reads CASSRTGAANEKLFF. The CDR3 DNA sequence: TGTGCCAGCAGTCGGACAGGGGCGGCTAATGAAAAACTGTTTTTT.

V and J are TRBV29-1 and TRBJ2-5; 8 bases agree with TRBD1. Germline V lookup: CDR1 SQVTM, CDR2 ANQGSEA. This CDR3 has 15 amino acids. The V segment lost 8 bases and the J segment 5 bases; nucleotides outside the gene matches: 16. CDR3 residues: CSPLGVSGGRETQYF. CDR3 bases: TGCAGCCCCCTGGGAGTCTCAGGGGGCAGGGAGACCCAGTACTTC.

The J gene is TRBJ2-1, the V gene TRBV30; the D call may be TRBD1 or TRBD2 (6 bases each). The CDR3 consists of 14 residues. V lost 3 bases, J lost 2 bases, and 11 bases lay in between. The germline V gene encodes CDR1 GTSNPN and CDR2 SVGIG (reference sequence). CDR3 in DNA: TGTGCCTGGAGGCAGGAGGGGGCCTACAATGAGCAGTTCTTC. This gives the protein CAWRQEGAYNEQFF. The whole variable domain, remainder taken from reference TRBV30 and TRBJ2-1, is SQTIHQWPATLVQPVGSPLSLECTVEGTSNPNLYWYRQAAGRGLQLLFYSVGIGQISSEVPQNLSASRPQDRQFILSSKKLLLSDSGFYLCAWRQEGAYNEQFFGPGTRLTVL.

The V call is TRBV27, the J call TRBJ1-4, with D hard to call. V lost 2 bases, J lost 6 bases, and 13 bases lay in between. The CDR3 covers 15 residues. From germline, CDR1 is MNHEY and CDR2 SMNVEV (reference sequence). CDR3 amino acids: CASSLGHGLDEKLFF. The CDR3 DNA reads TGTGCCAGCAGTTTAGGCCACGGGCTCGATGAAAAACTGTTTTTT.